The 6 T cell receptor beta chains reported below all come from one sample, sequenced in a study of identical twins. TCRdb re-called the 5' RACE reads through MiXCR, storing one row per CDR3 protein. The sample records some 1,600,000 distinct CDR3 sequences, more than 30% being singletons. The sequenced sample was cord blood. Every receptor here comes from a newborn girl in good health.

This rearrangement joins TRBV19 to TRBJ1-5, with 7 bases fitting TRBD1. J lost 2 bases, V lost 0 bases, and 7 bases had no gene match. The CDR3 loop spans 17 amino acids. The V gene's germline CDR1 is LNHDA and CDR2 SQIVND (reference sequence). The DNA of the CDR3 is TGTGCCAGTAGTATAGACCCTTCCGGGACAGGCAATCAGCCCCAGCATTTT. Its protein is CASSIDPSGTGNQPQHF.

The rearrangement links TRBV2 to TRBJ2-5; the match to TRBD2 covers 7 bases. The J call may be faulty, since TRBJ2-7 better matches the DNA end. The V gene's germline CDR1 is SNHLY and CDR2 FYNNEI. This CDR3 spans 16 amino acids. The CDR3 DNA is TGTGCCAGCAGTGGGGGCCCGACTAGCCCCCTCTTCGAGCAGTACTTC. Translated: CASSGGPTSPLFEQYF.

The J gene is TRBJ2-3, the V gene TRBV20-1, with unresolved D. Trimming took off 3 bases at V and 4 bases at J, with 5 bases between the two ends. CDR1 DFQATT and CDR2 SNEGSKA come from the germline V gene (reference sequence). The CDR3 is made up of 11 amino acids. The CDR3 DNA is TGCAGTGCTAGCGGGTCAGATACGCAGTATTTT. Its translation: CSASGSDTQYF.

J is TRBJ2-1 and V is TRBV7-2; tentatively, D is TRBD2 (5 bases). Germline V CDR1 and CDR2: SGHTA, FQGNSA. Trimming shortened V by 0 bases and J by 9 bases, and 15 bases separated the two germline ends. This CDR3 has 15 amino acids. The CDR3 nucleotides read TGTGCCAGCAGCTTAGCCCCCGGAGGTGTGACTGAGCAGTTCTTC. As protein: CASSLAPGGVTEQFF.

This clonotype was detected a few times. The V and J genes are TRBV20-1 and TRBJ2-7; perhaps TRBD2 as D (5 bases). In germline, CDR1 is DFQATT, CDR2 SNEGSKA (reference sequence). V lost 2 bases and J 3 bases, leaving 14 bases between the germline ends. The CDR3 length is 14 residues. The CDR3 nucleotides are TGCAGTGCTAGACCGGGGTTAGCCCTCTACGAGCAGTACTTC. Amino acid sequence: CSARPGLALYEQYF.

V and J are TRBV5-1 and TRBJ1-4, with a tentative D call TRBD1 (5 bases). This CDR3 has 13 residues. CDR1 is SGHRS and CDR2 is YFSETQ in the germline V gene. The V and J ends lost 5 bases and 11 bases respectively, with 16 bases between them. DNA for the CDR3: TGCGCCAGCAGGGTGGAGACAGTGGGGAAACTGTTTTTT. Amino acid sequence: CASRVETVGKLFF. Filled out from reference TRBV5-1 and TRBJ1-4, the complete variable domain reads KAGVTQTPRYLIKTRGQQVTLSCSPISGHRSVSWYQQTPGQGLQFLFEYFSETQRNKGNFPGRFSGRQFSNSRSEMNVSTLELGDSALYLCASRVETVGKLFFGSGTQLSVL.